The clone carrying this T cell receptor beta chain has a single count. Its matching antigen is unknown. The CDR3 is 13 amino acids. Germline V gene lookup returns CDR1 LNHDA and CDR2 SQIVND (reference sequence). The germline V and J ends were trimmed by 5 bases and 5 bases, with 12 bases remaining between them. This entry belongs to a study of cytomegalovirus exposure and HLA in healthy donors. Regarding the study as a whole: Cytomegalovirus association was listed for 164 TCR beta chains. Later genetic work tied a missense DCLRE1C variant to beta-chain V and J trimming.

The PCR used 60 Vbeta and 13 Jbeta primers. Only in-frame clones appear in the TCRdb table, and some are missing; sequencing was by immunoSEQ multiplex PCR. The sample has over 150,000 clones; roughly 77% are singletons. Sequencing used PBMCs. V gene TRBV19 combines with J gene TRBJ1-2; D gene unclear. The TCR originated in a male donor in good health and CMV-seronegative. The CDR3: CASSGRRGYGYTF. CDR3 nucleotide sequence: TGTGCCAGTAGTGGCCGGAGAGGGTATGGCTACACCTTC. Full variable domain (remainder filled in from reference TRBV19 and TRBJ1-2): DGGITQSPKYLFRKEGQNVTLSCEQNLNHDAMYWYRQDPGQGLRLIYYSQIVNDFQKGDIAEGYSVSREKKESFPLTVTSAQKNPTAFYLCASSGRRGYGYTFGSGTRLTVV.